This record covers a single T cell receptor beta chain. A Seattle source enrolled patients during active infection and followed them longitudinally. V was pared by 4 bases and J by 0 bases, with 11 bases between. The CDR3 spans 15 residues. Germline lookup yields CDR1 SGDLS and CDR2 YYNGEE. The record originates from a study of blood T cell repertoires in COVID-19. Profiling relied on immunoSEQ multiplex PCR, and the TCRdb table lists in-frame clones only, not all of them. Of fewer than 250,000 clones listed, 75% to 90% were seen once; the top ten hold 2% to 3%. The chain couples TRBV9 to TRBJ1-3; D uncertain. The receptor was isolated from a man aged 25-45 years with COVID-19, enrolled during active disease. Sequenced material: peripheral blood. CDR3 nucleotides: TGTGCCAGCAGCTCCCCTTCGGGCTCTGGAAACACCATATATTTT. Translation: CASSSPSGSGNTIYF.